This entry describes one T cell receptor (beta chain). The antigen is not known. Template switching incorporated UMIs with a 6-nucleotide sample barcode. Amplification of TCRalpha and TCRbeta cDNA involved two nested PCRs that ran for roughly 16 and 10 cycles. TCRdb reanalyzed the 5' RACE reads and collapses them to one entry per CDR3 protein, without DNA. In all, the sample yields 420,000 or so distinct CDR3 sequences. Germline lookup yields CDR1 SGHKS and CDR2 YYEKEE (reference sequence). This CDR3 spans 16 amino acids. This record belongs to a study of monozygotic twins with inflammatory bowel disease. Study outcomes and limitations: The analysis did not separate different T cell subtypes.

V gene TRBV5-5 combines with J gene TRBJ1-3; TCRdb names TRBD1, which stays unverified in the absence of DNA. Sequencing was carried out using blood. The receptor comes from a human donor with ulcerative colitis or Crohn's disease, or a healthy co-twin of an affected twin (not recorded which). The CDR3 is CASSLVTGVAGNTIYF.